A single sample gave rise to the 5 T cell receptor beta chains below, sequenced in a study of PD-1 blockade in classical Hodgkin lymphoma. The patients all showed relapse after autologous stem cell transplantation, while their brentuximab vedotin exposure varied. Clones were sequenced by immunoSEQ multiplex PCR, and TCRdb holds only the in-frame ones, with some missing. Here the sample spans 30,000 to 50,000 clones, 70% to 80% being singletons. This material consisted of peripheral blood mononuclear cells (PBMCs), taken at baseline. The receptors derive from a human donor with classical Hodgkin lymphoma.

This clone has just a few counts. The chain recombines TRBV7-9 with TRBJ2-3; D unresolved. Germline V gene lookup returns CDR1 SEHNR and CDR2 FQNEAQ (reference sequence). The CDR3 runs 14 residues. Trimming took 4 bases from V and 1 from J, leaving 9 bases between them. The CDR3 DNA reads as TGTGCCAGCAGCTCACCGGATGGCACAGATACGCAGTATTTT. Translation gives CASSSPDGTDTQYF.

Concerning this clone itself: One junction end does not reproduce the germline sequence, and a read error may be involved. This chain connects TRBV28 to TRBJ1-2, with 9 bases matching TRBD1. Looked up from germline, CDR1 is MDHEN and CDR2 is SYDVKM. CDR3 size: 15 residues. CDR3 DNA: TGTGCCAGCAGTTTAGGGGACAGGGTTAACAATGGCTACACCTTC. It codes for CASSLGDRVNNGYTF.

This sequence joins TRBV19 and TRBJ2-7; 9 bases are shared with TRBD1. V shed 5 bases and J 5 bases; nucleotides not matched to a gene: 10. The CDR3 spans 15 residues. Germline lookup yields CDR1 LNHDA and CDR2 SQIVND (reference sequence). CDR3: CASSLGQGNSHEQYF. CDR3 in DNA: TGTGCCAGTAGTCTGGGACAGGGTAATTCCCACGAGCAGTACTTC.

This sequence joins TRBV10-3 and TRBJ2-3; D is unclear. From germline, CDR1 is ENHRY and CDR2 SYGVKD. Trimming took 3 bases from V and 7 from J, leaving 5 bases between them. This CDR3 comprises 11 residues. The CDR3 protein is CAISESHTQYF. The CDR3 nucleotides are TGTGCCATCAGTGAATCTCATACGCAGTATTTT.

This chain joins TRBV7-9 and TRBJ2-1, with 7 bases matching TRBD2. Germline lookup yields CDR1 SEHNR and CDR2 FQNEAQ (reference sequence). J was trimmed by 1 base and V by 5 bases; bases with no gene match: 11. This CDR3 is built from 17 residues. CDR3 region: CASSPPPGEGSYNEQFF. The CDR3 DNA is TGTGCCAGCAGCCCCCCTCCGGGGGAGGGGTCCTACAATGAGCAGTTCTTC.